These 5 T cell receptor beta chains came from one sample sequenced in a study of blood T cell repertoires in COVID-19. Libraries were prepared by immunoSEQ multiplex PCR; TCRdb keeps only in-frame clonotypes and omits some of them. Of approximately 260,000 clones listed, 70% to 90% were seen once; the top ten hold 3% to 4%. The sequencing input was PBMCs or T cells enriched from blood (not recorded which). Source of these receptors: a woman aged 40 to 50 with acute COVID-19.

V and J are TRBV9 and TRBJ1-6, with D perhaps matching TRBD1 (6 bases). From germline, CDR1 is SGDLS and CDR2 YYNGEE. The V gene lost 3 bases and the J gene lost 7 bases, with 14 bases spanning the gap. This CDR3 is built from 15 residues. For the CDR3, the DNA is TGTGCCAGCAGCGGGGGGGGCACAGGAAATTCACCCCTCCACTTT. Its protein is CASSGGGTGNSPLHF.

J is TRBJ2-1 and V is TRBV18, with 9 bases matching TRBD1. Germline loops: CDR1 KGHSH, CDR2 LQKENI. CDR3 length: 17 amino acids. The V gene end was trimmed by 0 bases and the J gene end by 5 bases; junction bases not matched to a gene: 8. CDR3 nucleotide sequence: TGTGCCAGCTCACCACCGGGACAGGGCGCTGTAAACAATGAGCAGTTCTTC. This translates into CASSPPGQGAVNNEQFF.

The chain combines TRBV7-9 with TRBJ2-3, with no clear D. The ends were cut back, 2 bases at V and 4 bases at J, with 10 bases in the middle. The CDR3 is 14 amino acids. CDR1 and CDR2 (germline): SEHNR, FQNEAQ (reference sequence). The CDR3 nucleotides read TGTGCCAGCAGCTTAATCAGGATCCCAGATACGCAGTATTTT. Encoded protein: CASSLIRIPDTQYF.

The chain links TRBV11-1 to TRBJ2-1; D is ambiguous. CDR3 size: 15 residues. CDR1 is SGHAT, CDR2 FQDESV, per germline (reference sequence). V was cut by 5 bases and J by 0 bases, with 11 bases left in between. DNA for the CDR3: TGTGCCAGCAGCCCTCGGGTGAGCTCCTACAATGAGCAGTTCTTC. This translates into CASSPRVSSYNEQFF.

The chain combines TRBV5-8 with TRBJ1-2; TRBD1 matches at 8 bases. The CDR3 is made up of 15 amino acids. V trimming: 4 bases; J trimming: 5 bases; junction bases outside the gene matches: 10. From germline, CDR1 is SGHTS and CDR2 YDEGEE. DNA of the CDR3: TGTGCCAGCAGCCCAGACGGACAGGGTTTATATGGCTACACCTTC. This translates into CASSPDGQGLYGYTF. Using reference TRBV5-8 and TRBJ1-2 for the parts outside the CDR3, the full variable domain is EAGVTQSPTHLIKTRGQQATLRCSPISGHTSVYWYQQALGLGLQFLLWYDEGEERNRGNFPPRFSGRQFPNYSSELNVNALELEDSALYLCASSPDGQGLYGYTFGSGTRLTVV.